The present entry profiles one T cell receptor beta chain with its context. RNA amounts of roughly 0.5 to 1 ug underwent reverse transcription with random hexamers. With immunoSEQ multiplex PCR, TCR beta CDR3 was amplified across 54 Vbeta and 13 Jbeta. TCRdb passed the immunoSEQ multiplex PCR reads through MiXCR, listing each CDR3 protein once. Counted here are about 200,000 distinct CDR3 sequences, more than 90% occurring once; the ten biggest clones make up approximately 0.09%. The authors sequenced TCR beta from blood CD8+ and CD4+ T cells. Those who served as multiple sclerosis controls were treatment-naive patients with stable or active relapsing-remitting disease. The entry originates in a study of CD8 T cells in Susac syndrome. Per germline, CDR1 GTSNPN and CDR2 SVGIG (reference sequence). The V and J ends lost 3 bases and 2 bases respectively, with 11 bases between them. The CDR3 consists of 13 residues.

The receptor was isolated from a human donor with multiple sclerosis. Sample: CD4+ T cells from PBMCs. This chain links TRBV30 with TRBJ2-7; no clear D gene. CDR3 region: CAWRAGAPYEQYF. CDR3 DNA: TGTGCCTGGAGGGCAGGAGCCCCCTACGAGCAGTACTTC.